The sequence of this TCR beta chain was determined in a study of T cell responses to AZD1222 COVID-19 vaccine. The V gene lost 6 bases and the J gene lost 3 bases, with 11 bases spanning the gap. This CDR3 spans 14 amino acids. CDR1 and CDR2 from the germline V gene are ENHRY and SYGVKD. Libraries were prepared by immunoSEQ multiplex PCR; TCRdb keeps only in-frame clonotypes and omits some of them. Among about 130,000 clones listed, approximately 85% were seen once. The source was peripheral blood, collected 28 days after the second dose of the MenACWY control vaccine. The receptor comes from an adult who received the MenACWY meningococcal vaccine as a control. The rearrangement uses TRBV10-3 and TRBJ1-4; a weak D match, TRBD1 (5 bases). The CDR3 DNA is TGTGCCATCAGCGAGGGGTTGGCTAATGAAAAACTGTTTTTT. It yields the protein CAISEGLANEKLFF.